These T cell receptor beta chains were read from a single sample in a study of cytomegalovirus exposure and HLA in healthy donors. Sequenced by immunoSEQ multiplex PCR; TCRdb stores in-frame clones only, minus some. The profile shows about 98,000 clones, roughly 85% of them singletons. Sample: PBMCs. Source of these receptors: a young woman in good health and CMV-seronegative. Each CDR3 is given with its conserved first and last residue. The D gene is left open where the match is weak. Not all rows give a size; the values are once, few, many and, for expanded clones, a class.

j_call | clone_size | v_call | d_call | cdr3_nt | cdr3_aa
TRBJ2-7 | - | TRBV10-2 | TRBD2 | TGCGCCAGCAGTGCGGGCGGGAGAGGCTACGAGCAGTACTTC | CASSAGGRGYEQYF
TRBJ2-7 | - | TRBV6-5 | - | TGTGCCAGCAGTTTCTTCTACGAGCAGTACTTC | CASSFFYEQYF
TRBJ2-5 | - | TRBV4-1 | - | TGCGCCAGCAGCCAGGCTGGGGCCCAAGAGACCCAGTACTTC | CASSQAGAQETQYF
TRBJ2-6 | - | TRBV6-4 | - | TGTGCCAGCTCCGGTCGGGCTGGGGCCAACGTCCTGACTTTC | CASSGRAGANVLTF
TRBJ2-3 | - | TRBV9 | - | TGTGCCAGCAGCTTGAGGTTGAGGACAGCAGATACGCAGTATTTT | CASSLRLRTADTQYF
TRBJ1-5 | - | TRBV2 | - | TGTGCCAGCAGTGACAGGGGACATCAGCCCCAGCATTTT | CASSDRGHQPQHF
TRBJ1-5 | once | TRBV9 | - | TGTGCCAGCAGCGTAGCAGGGGAGAATCAGCCCCAGCATTTT | CASSVAGENQPQHF
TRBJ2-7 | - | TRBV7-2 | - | TGTGCCAGCAGCTTAAAATCTGGGCTATCCTACGAGCAGTACTTC | CASSLKSGLSYEQYF
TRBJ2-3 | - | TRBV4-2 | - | TGTGCCAGCAGCCCAGGCCGTTCAGATACGCAGTATTTT | CASSPGRSDTQYF
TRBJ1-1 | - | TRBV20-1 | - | TGCAGTGCTAGAGATGGAGGGGAAGCTTTCTTT | CSARDGGEAFF
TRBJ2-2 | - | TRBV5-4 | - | TGTGCCAGCAGCTTGCAGGCCGGGGAGCTGTTTTTT | CASSLQAGELFF
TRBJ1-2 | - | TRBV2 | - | TGTGCCAGCAGTATGTATGGGAGTGAAGGGGGCTACACCTTC | CASSMYGSEGGYTF
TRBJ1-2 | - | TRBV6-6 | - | TGTGCCACCTCACCCCGAAGCGACTATGGCTACACCTTC | CATSPRSDYGYTF
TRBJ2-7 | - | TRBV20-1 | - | TGCAGTGCTGGACAATACGAGCAGTACTTC | CSAGQYEQYF
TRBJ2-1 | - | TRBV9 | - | TGTGCCAGCAGCGTAGTGGGGGTTGGGGGCCTGGGTAATGAGCAGTTCTTC | CASSVVGVGGLGNEQFF
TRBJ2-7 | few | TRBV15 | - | TGTGCCACCAGCAGAGATCAGGGCTACGAGCAGTACTTC | CATSRDQGYEQYF
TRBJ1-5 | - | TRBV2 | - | TGTGCCAGCAGTCGTGAGGGGGGGTGGCAGCCCCAGCATTTT | CASSREGGWQPQHF
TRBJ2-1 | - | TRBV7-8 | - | TGTGCCAGCAGCTTAGTTGGAGATGAGCAGTTCTTC | CASSLVGDEQFF